This T cell receptor beta chain is from a study of blood T cell repertoires in COVID-19. Study summary: Samples of COVID-19 (acute and convalescent) were obtained from the United States, Italy and Spain. Nucleic acid was either cDNA or gDNA, and it came from T cells, B-cell-depleted T cells, or PBMCs.

On this clone: Other DNA sequences in the sample encode the same CDR3.

The CDR3 has 13 amino acids. Germline V gene sequence: CDR1 SGHTA, CDR2 FQGTGA. The V end lost 3 bases, the J end lost 3 bases, and 8 bases lay between the germline ends. How the authors handled the data: Researchers report that nucleated cell counts were estimated from reference gene primer amplification. Clones were read by immunoSEQ multiplex PCR, and TCRdb kept only the in-frame ones, dropping some. Clone size and V and J calls were adopted from that table, with D and trimming inferred from the DNA. This table has about 140,000 clones, 88% appearing once. The sequencing sample was made of peripheral blood. The TCR comes from a woman in her fifties or sixties with acute or convalescent COVID-19. The chain has TRBV7-3 and TRBJ1-2, with D possibly matching TRBD1 (5 bases). Here the CDR3 DNA reads TGTGCCAGCAGCTTCAGGGAGGACTATGGCTACACCTTC. It is translated as CASSFREDYGYTF.